The TCR beta chain described here comes from a study of HIV-infected children after antiretroviral therapy interruption. Looking at the study overall: Children's median ages were around 9.5 years and 8 years by group. Weeks 0, 48 and 150 were sampled under continuous treatment. Study-wide points: After treatment interruption started, naive CD4+ CDR3 overlap across time points dropped.

The TCR library was built from RNA with a 3' RACE protocol and unique molecular identifiers. TCRdb recomputed calls from the 3' RACE reads with MiXCR, one row per CDR3 protein. The table records nearly 15,000 distinct CDR3 sequences, around 3.4% of them present only once. Treatment defined: PENTA 11 planned treatment interruption arm or continuous ART arm. This clonotype occurred many times. Its antigen remains unidentified. This TCR derives from a pool of human donors with HIV. This sample comprised CD45RO+ CD8+ T cells from PBMCs, pooled from several time points, obtained from a donor given antiretroviral therapy, either interrupted or continuous. This sample's subset: memory CD8+ CD45RO+ CD45RA- T cells.

The CDR3 region has the DNA TGTGCCAGCAGTATCCGGATTTCTGGAAACACCATATATTTT. Its protein is CASSIRISGNTIYF. The genes are TRBV28 and TRBJ1-3; no clear D gene. The CDR3 is 14 residues long. Deletions cut 5 bases from V and 1 base from J, with 9 bases between. Germline V CDR1 and CDR2: MDHEN, SYDVKM.